This TCR beta chain was identified in a study of cytomegalovirus exposure and HLA in healthy donors. Points from the study as a whole: Diagnosis of cytomegalovirus status made by the classifier reportedly showed high specificity and sensitivity.

The PCR was carried out with 60 Vbeta primers and 13 Jbeta primers. Sequencing was performed with immunoSEQ multiplex PCR; in TCRdb, only in-frame clones are kept and a portion is missing. The table lists 50,000 to 55,000 clones. As concerns this clone: Its matching antigen is unknown.

The CDR3 sequence is 13 residues long. V gave up 5 bases and J gave up 1 base, with 7 bases separating them. The V gene's germline CDR1 is MNHEY and CDR2 SVGAGI. The sequencing sample was made of PBMCs. The origin of this receptor is a woman in her sixties or seventies in good health and CMV-seropositive. The J gene is TRBJ2-3, the V gene TRBV6-5; no definite D call. Here the CDR3 DNA reads TGTGCCAGCAGTCTTGCGGGCACAGATACGCAGTATTTT. Its translation: CASSLAGTDTQYF.